This TCR beta chain was sequenced during a study of blood T cell repertoires in COVID-19. Whole-study context: From T cells, B-cell-depleted T cells, or PBMCs came the material, which was cDNA or gDNA.

CDR3 length: 16 residues. Per the study methods: Estimated nucleated cell counts came from reference gene primer amplification. Sequenced by immunoSEQ multiplex PCR; TCRdb stores in-frame clones only, minus some. That table gives V, J and clone size, and the DNA gave D and trimming. This table has 77,000 or so clones, 83% appearing once. The specimen sequenced was peripheral blood. The rearrangement joins TRBV21-1 to TRBJ1-2. TRBV21-1 is given as a pseudogene. The receptor's source is a woman aged 60-75 years with acute or convalescent COVID-19. The CDR3 protein is CASSKERARIDYGYTF. The CDR3 nucleotides are TGTGCCAGCAGCAAAGAGCGGGCCCGGATAGACTATGGCTACACCTTC.